One sample yielded the 13 T cell receptor beta chains listed below, sequenced in a study of Tregs in tolerant kidney transplant recipients. The repertoire was sequenced with immunoSEQ multiplex PCR; TCRdb's copy has only in-frame clones and lacks some. The repertoire shows roughly 15,000 clones; the top ten hold 3.5% to 4%. Recipients received nonmyeloablative bone marrow transplants from related graft donors, with transient mixed chimerism. The specimen comprised CD4+ T cells from blood (PBMCs), sampled 12 months after the transplant. These receptors came from a human patient who received a combined kidney and bone marrow transplant. The graft donor may be the source of some T cells.

As concerns this clone: The CDR3 end falls 3 residues outside the read, so it is completed with the germline J gene. V and J are TRBV20-1 and TRBJ1-1; D is perhaps TRBD1 (5 bases). The germline V gene has CDR1 DFQATT and CDR2 SNEGSKA (reference sequence). This CDR3 is 16 amino acids long. Trimming left V 2 bases short and J 5 bases short, with 21 bases between. The covered CDR3 bases are TGCAGTGCTAGATTCGTTGGGGGGGGATTTGGAACTGAA. Its translation: CSARFVGGGFGTE. The entire CDR3 protein reads CSARFVGGGFGTEAFF.

Note on this clone: The read finishes 3 residues shy of the CDR3 end, and the germline J gene is used to complete it. The gene calls are TRBV11-2 and TRBJ1-6; TRBD1 is a possible D gene (5 bases). V lost 5 bases to trimming and J lost 8 bases, with 16 bases between them. CDR1 and CDR2 from the germline V gene are SGHAT and FQNNGV. The CDR3 extends over 15 amino acids. CDR3 protein: CASSLAGTKYSPLHF. The part of the CDR3 DNA that was read is TGTGCCAGCAGCCTCGCGGGGACCAAATATTCACCC. The entire variable domain, with the rest obtained from reference TRBV11-2 and TRBJ1-6, is as follows: EAGVAQSPRYKIIEKRQSVAFWCNPISGHATLYWYQQILGQGPKLLIQFQNNGVVDDSQLPKDRFSAERLKGVDSTLKIQPAKLEDSAVYLCASSLAGTKYSPLHFGNGTRLTVT.

Note on this clone: The read gets to within 3 residues of the CDR3 end, and the germline J gene fills in the rest. The V gene is TRBV20-1, the J gene TRBJ2-7; D is perhaps TRBD1 (5 bases). The V gene's germline CDR1 is DFQATT and CDR2 SNEGSKA (reference sequence). The CDR3 runs 14 residues. V was cut by 7 bases and J by 0 bases, with 16 bases left in between. The sequenced CDR3 bases are TGCAGTGTCCCGAAGGCAGGGTCCTCCTACGAG. Translating it yields CSVPKAGSSYE. The whole CDR3 protein reads CSVPKAGSSYEQYF.

This clone is labeled medium-sized based on frequency. With the read ending 3 residues before the CDR3 end, the germline J gene is used to fill in that end. The V and J genes are TRBV5-1 and TRBJ1-1; TRBD1 matches at 7 bases. From germline, CDR1 is SGHRS and CDR2 YFSETQ. The CDR3 totals 14 residues. Trimming at V came to 0 bases and at J to 5 bases, leaving 4 bases not matched to a gene. CDR3 protein: CASSLEQGRTEAFF. CDR3 DNA, as far as it was read: TGCGCCAGCAGCTTGGAACAGGGGAGGACTGAA.

To note about this clone: The read halts 3 residues ahead of the CDR3 end, with the missing end drawn from the germline J gene. V gene TRBV7-2 combines with J gene TRBJ2-7, with 7 bases lining up with TRBD2. J was trimmed by 2 bases and V by 1 base; bases with no gene match: 5. Looked up from germline, CDR1 is SGHTA and CDR2 is FQGNSA. The CDR3 sequence is 15 residues long. CDR3 residues: CASSLVRRGAYEQYF. The DNA read from the CDR3 is TGTGCCAGCAGCTTAGTACGTCGGGGGGCCTACGAG.

Comments on this clone: The observed sequence ends 3 residues before the CDR3 terminus, with the missing tail filled in from the germline J gene. The V gene is TRBV12-3 or TRBV12-4, the J gene TRBJ2-7; 10 bases are shared with TRBD2. After removal of 5 bases from V and 2 bases from J, the junction contained 6 bases not matched to a gene. The CDR3 extends over 15 amino acids. The CDR3: CASSPRTSGPYEQYF. The sequenced CDR3 bases are TGTGCCAGCAGTCCCCGGACTAGCGGACCCTACGAG.

About this clone: The missing CDR3 end, 3 residues past where the read stops, is filled in from the germline J gene. The chain carries TRBV2 and TRBJ2-7; 9 positions agree with TRBD2. This CDR3 comprises 15 residues. V shed 8 bases and J 0 bases; nucleotides not matched to a gene: 8. The germline V gene has CDR1 SNHLY and CDR2 FYNNEI. CDR3 protein: CASVGLAGLSYEQYF. The part of the CDR3 DNA that was read is TGTGCCAGCGTCGGGCTAGCGGGACTCTCCTACGAG.

The CDR3 here is CASSSPGQGLNYGYTF. The part of the CDR3 DNA that was read is TGTGCCAGCAGTTCTCCGGGACAGGGACTGAACTATGGC. The chain is built from TRBV28 and TRBJ1-2, with 9 bases aligning to TRBD1. The CDR3 end lies 3 residues beyond the end of the read and is filled in from the germline J gene. Per germline, CDR1 MDHEN and CDR2 SYDVKM. The CDR3 totals 16 residues. V shed 4 bases, J shed 2 bases, and the junction held 8 bases outside the gene matches.

In regard to this clone: Coverage ceases 3 residues before the CDR3 finishes, and the germline J gene fills in the end. V gene TRBV5-1 combines with J gene TRBJ2-3, with 9 bases identical to TRBD2. V shed 0 bases, J shed 3 bases, and the junction held 5 bases outside the gene matches. The CDR3 runs 16 residues. Germline loops: CDR1 SGHRS, CDR2 YFSETQ. This CDR3 is CASSLGIAGETDTQYF. Partial CDR3 DNA: TGCGCCAGCAGCTTGGGAATAGCGGGAGAAACAGATACG.

Points on this clone: The observed sequence ends 3 residues before the CDR3 terminus, with the missing tail filled in from the germline J gene. This chain uses TRBV20-1 with TRBJ2-7; TRBD2 agrees at 10 bases. Germline CDR1 and CDR2: DFQATT and SNEGSKA (reference sequence). The CDR3 spans 15 residues. V dropped 0 bases and J dropped 4; count of bases not matched to a gene: 6. The CDR3 here is CSARDWGTSEYEQYF. Incomplete CDR3 DNA: TGCAGTGCTAGAGATTGGGGGACTAGCGAATACGAG.

In regard to this clone: The DNA ends 3 residues before the CDR3 does, and the rest of the CDR3 is filled in from the germline J gene. V gene TRBV30 combines with J gene TRBJ1-1; D remains ambiguous. The CDR3 sequence is 12 residues long. Germline V gene data show CDR1 as GTSNPN and CDR2 as SVGIG (reference sequence). Trimming left V 4 bases short and J 2 bases short, with 8 bases between. CDR3 DNA, as far as it was read: TGTGCCTGGACAGGTCAAAACACTGAA. Translating gives CAWTGQNTE. The whole CDR3 protein is CAWTGQNTEAFF.

On this clone itself: The read halts 3 residues ahead of the CDR3 end, with the missing end drawn from the germline J gene. J is TRBJ2-7 and V is TRBV15; 8 nucleotides match TRBD2. The junction had 9 bases not matched to a gene; V was cut back by 3 bases and J by 5 bases. Per germline, CDR1 LNHNV and CDR2 YYDKDF (reference sequence). The CDR3 contains 15 residues. The CDR3 bases that were read are TGTGCCACCAGCAGTCAGCGGGAGACCGTCCACGAG. Protein product: CATSSQRETVHE. The full CDR3 reads CATSSQRETVHEQYF.

The covered CDR3 bases are TGCGCCAGCAGCTTGGTAGGGTTTTCTAATTCACCC. This sequence encodes CASSLVGFSNSP. The entire CDR3 is CASSLVGFSNSPLHF. V and J are TRBV5-1 and TRBJ1-6, with unresolved D. The CDR3 end is not reached by the read, which stops 3 residues before it; the germline J gene fills it in. Trimming pared 0 bases from V and 6 bases from J, leaving 10 bases between. The V gene's germline CDR1 is SGHRS and CDR2 YFSETQ. CDR3 length: 15 residues.